These 8 T cell receptor beta chains originate from one sample sequenced in a study of Ad26.COV2.S vaccination and SARS-CoV-2 variants. Repertoires were generated with immunoSEQ multiplex PCR, while TCRdb's copy carries only in-frame clones and drops some. The table records about 320,000 clones, around 81% of them present only once. Sample treatment: roughly 18 received Ad26.COV2.S at low or high dose, single or two shots; several received placebo; per-sample allocation not given. On day 63 after the first injection, vaccine and placebo recipients gave samples. Sequenced material: peripheral blood, taken in a trial of Ad26.COV2.S vaccine versus placebo. These receptors were taken from a person between 18 and 65 years old who received the Ad26.COV2.S COVID-19 vaccine or a placebo.

Points on this clone: Within the sample, other DNA sequences also encode this same CDR3. The rearrangement joins TRBV12-3 or TRBV12-4 to TRBJ1-5; D is unclear. This CDR3 region has 13 residues. Trimming shortened V by 3 bases and J by 4 bases, and 7 bases separated the two germline ends. CDR3 region: CASSLTGNQPQHF. The CDR3 DNA reads as TGTGCCAGCAGTTTGACGGGTAATCAGCCCCAGCATTTT.

The genes are TRBV7-3 and TRBJ2-1, with TRBD2 matching over 13 bases. V shed 1 base and J 10 bases; nucleotides not matched to a gene: 7. CDR3 length: 16 amino acids. CDR1 is SGHTA and CDR2 is FQGTGA in the germline V gene. CDR3 coding DNA: TGTGCCAGCAGCTTAAGCACTAGCGGGGGGGCAGCGGAGCAGTTCTTC. Amino acids: CASSLSTSGGAAEQFF.

CDR3 sequence: CASSQDFNRVRTEAFF. The CDR3 DNA is TGCGCCAGCAGCCAAGATTTCAACAGGGTACGGACTGAAGCTTTCTTT. The chain is built from TRBV4-1 and TRBJ1-1; D may be TRBD1 (6 bases). The CDR3 spans 16 residues. The V end lost 0 bases, the J end lost 5 bases, and 16 bases lay between the germline ends. Germline V gives CDR1 MGHRA, CDR2 YSYEKL.

This rearrangement joins TRBV9 to TRBJ2-7; 7 bases agree with TRBD2. From germline, CDR1 is SGDLS and CDR2 YYNGEE. The V segment lost 4 bases and the J segment 2 bases; nucleotides outside the gene matches: 12. The CDR3 consists of 16 residues. CDR3 bases: TGTGCCAGCAGCCAATCCGCCGGGACTACCGCCTACGAGCAGTACTTC. Amino acids: CASSQSAGTTAYEQYF.

The chain joins TRBV27 to TRBJ1-1; D uncertain. Trimming left V 4 bases short and J 1 base short, with 7 bases between. This CDR3 is 13 amino acids long. Germline V gene data show CDR1 as MNHEY and CDR2 as SMNVEV (reference sequence). As DNA, the CDR3 is TGTGCCAGCAGTTATTATTCGAACACTGAAGCTTTCTTT. Its translation is CASSYYSNTEAFF.

The rearrangement joins TRBV7-2 to TRBJ2-7; D might be TRBD2 (7 bases). CDR1 SGHTA and CDR2 FQGNSA come from the germline V gene. Trimming pared 6 bases from V and 1 base from J, leaving 13 bases between. CDR3 length equals 14 residues. The CDR3 coding sequence is TGTGCCAGCAGAAGGGGGGGAGGATCCTACGAGCAGTACTTC. It is translated as CASRRGGGSYEQYF. Variable domain in full (rest from reference TRBV7-2 and TRBJ2-7): GAGVSQSPSNKVTEKGKDVELRCDPISGHTALYWYRQSLGQGLEFLIYFQGNSAPDKSGLPSDRFSAERTGGSVSTLTIQRTQQEDSAVYLCASRRGGGSYEQYFGPGTRLTVT.

This clone was recorded many times. This chain joins TRBV7-9 and TRBJ1-3; D gene uncertain. CDR1 is SEHNR, CDR2 FQNEAQ, per germline (reference sequence). The CDR3 consists of 15 residues. V lost 3 bases to trimming and J lost 0 bases, with 9 bases between them. CDR3 region: CASSFGPSSGNTIYF. The DNA of the CDR3 is TGTGCCAGCAGCTTCGGACCGAGCTCTGGAAACACCATATATTTT.

DNA for the CDR3: TGCGCCAGCAGCTTGGGACTAGCTGTCGGGGAGCTGTTTTTT. This encodes CASSLGLAVGELFF. The gene calls are TRBV5-1 and TRBJ2-2; TRBD2 agrees at 7 bases. Germline-derived CDR1 and CDR2 are SGHRS and YFSETQ. V dropped 0 bases and J dropped 7; count of bases not matched to a gene: 3. The length of the CDR3 is 14 residues.